Below are 32 T cell receptor beta chains sequenced from a single sample in a study of blood T cell repertoires in COVID-19 (TCRdb year 2020). Libraries came from the immunoSEQ multiplex PCR assay. TCRdb re-hosts the immuneACCESS table, in-frame sequences only. Its copies lack some clones; in the studies checked, an unresolved V gene accounts for under half of them, and the cause for the rest is not known. The sample includes around 55,000 clones, with roughly 86% observed a single time. The ten largest clonotypes hold 3% to 4.5% of the sample. The sequencing sample was made of peripheral blood. The receptors here all came from a middle-aged man with COVID-19, enrolled during active disease.

The V gene is TRBV19, the J gene TRBJ1-5; D remains unclear. Germline assignment: CDR1 LNHDA and CDR2 SQIVND (reference sequence). CDR3 size: 13 residues. The germline V and J ends were trimmed by 6 bases and 9 bases, with 15 bases remaining between them. The CDR3 DNA follows: TGTGCCAGTAGCATGACTTCCCGATCGCCCCAGCATTTT. Translation gives CASSMTSRSPQHF. The full variable domain, its missing parts supplied by reference TRBV19 and TRBJ1-5, is DGGITQSPKYLFRKEGQNVTLSCEQNLNHDAMYWYRQDPGQGLRLIYYSQIVNDFQKGDIAEGYSVSREKKESFPLTVTSAQKNPTAFYLCASSMTSRSPQHFGDGTRLSIL.

This chain connects TRBV6-5 to TRBJ2-7; possibly TRBD1 for D (5 bases). Trimming removed 4 bases at V and 2 bases at J, with 15 bases between. Germline V CDR1 and CDR2: MNHEY, SVGAGI. The CDR3 loop spans 15 amino acids. The CDR3 sequence: CASSSPPDTTYEQYF. The CDR3 nucleotides are TGTGCCAGCAGTTCCCCCCCGGACACAACCTACGAGCAGTACTTC.

This chain connects TRBV5-8 to TRBJ2-7, with TRBD1 matching over 8 bases. CDR1 and CDR2 (germline): SGHTS, YDEGEE. This CDR3 region has 16 residues. The J segment lost 0 bases and the V segment lost 5 bases, leaving 10 bases of the junction unmatched. Here the CDR3 DNA reads TGTGCCAGCAGTCATGGGGGGCAGGGGGCCTCCTACGAGCAGTACTTC. It yields the protein CASSHGGQGASYEQYF.

This clone was seen a handful of times. The J gene is TRBJ2-7, the V gene TRBV7-6, with 7 bases matching TRBD2. The germline V gene has CDR1 SGHVS and CDR2 FNYEAQ. The CDR3 is made up of 15 amino acids. Losses at the gene ends were 1 base for V and 6 bases for J; bases not matched to a gene: 9. The DNA of the CDR3 is TGTGCCAGCAGCTTAGTTGCTAGCGGATCGGGCGAGCAGTACTTC. Its translation: CASSLVASGSGEQYF.

This chain links TRBV5-6 with TRBJ2-3; 13 bases match TRBD2. V was clipped by 4 bases and J by 2 bases; unmatched bases: 7. The germline V gene has CDR1 SGHDT and CDR2 YYEEEE. The CDR3 is 17 amino acids. CDR3 region: CASSAGTSGAITDTQYF. The DNA of the CDR3 is TGTGCCAGCAGCGCCGGGACTAGCGGGGCTATCACAGATACGCAGTATTTT.

The V gene is TRBV11-2, the J gene TRBJ2-5; TRBD2 matches at 10 bases. This CDR3 contains 16 residues. The germline gives CDR1 SGHAT, CDR2 FQNNGV. V trimming: 1 base; J trimming: 5 bases; junction bases outside the gene matches: 7. In nucleotides, the CDR3 is TGTGCCAGCAGCTTAGGCCAAGCGGGGGGGATCGAGACCCAGTACTTC. This codes for CASSLGQAGGIETQYF. The whole variable domain, filled in from reference TRBV11-2 and TRBJ2-5, reads EAGVAQSPRYKIIEKRQSVAFWCNPISGHATLYWYQQILGQGPKLLIQFQNNGVVDDSQLPKDRFSAERLKGVDSTLKIQPAKLEDSAVYLCASSLGQAGGIETQYFGPGTRLLVL.

V gene TRBV10-3 combines with J gene TRBJ2-1; D might be TRBD2 (5 bases). The V end was cut by 2 bases, the J end by 2 bases, with 10 bases between. This CDR3 has 15 amino acids. The germline CDR1 and CDR2 sequences are ENHRY and SYGVKD. The CDR3 nucleotides are TGTGCCATCAGTGAGGCTAGCTTGCCCTACAATGAGCAGTTCTTC. This gives the protein CAISEASLPYNEQFF.

The gene calls are TRBV2 and TRBJ1-2; D might be TRBD1 (5 bases). Germline V gives CDR1 SNHLY, CDR2 FYNNEI. V lost 8 bases to trimming and J lost 5 bases, with 15 bases between them. This CDR3 has 13 amino acids. This CDR3 is CASLADNRYGYTF. DNA of the CDR3: TGTGCCAGCCTGGCGGACAATCGGTATGGCTACACCTTC.

This chain uses TRBV7-3 with TRBJ2-2, with TRBD2 as a possible D gene (6 bases). Germline CDR1 and CDR2: SGHTA and FQGTGA. The CDR3 is 18 amino acids. V was clipped by 0 bases and J by 1 base, with 15 bases between them. CDR3 amino acids: CASSLTFGVAENTGELFF. The DNA for the CDR3 is TGTGCCAGCAGCTTAACGTTTGGTGTAGCGGAGAACACCGGGGAGCTGTTTTTT.

The V and J genes are TRBV10-2 and TRBJ2-3; a weak D match, TRBD2 (6 bases). V lost 5 bases and J lost 0, with 12 bases in between. Germline V gene sequence: CDR1 WSHSY, CDR2 SAAADI. This CDR3 region has 15 residues. In DNA, the CDR3 is TGCGCCAGCAGTCCCATAGCGGCTAGCACAGATACGCAGTATTTT. Translation gives CASSPIAASTDTQYF.

The chain recombines TRBV7-9 with TRBJ2-7, with 7 bases aligning to TRBD2. Looked up from germline, CDR1 is SEHNR and CDR2 is FQNEAQ (reference sequence). The CDR3 runs to 13 residues. Unmatched junction bases numbered 7, after V lost 11 bases and J lost 0 bases. For the CDR3, the DNA is TGTGCCGGGGGGGACTACCCCTCCTACGAGCAGTACTTC. Encoded protein: CAGGDYPSYEQYF. The entire variable domain, with the rest obtained from reference TRBV7-9 and TRBJ2-7, is as follows: DTGVSQNPRHKITKRGQNVTFRCDPISEHNRLYWYRQTLGQGPEFLTYFQNEAQLEKSRLLSDRFSAERPKGSFSTLEIQRTEQGDSAMYLCAGGDYPSYEQYFGPGTRLTVT.

The chain joins TRBV18 to TRBJ1-1; D is undetermined. Germline CDR1 reads KGHSH; CDR2 reads LQKENI. The CDR3 is made up of 16 amino acids. V was shortened by 3 bases and J by 6 bases, with 20 bases between the two germline ends. As DNA, the CDR3 is TGTGCCAGCTCACCGCTCCTCACCATGGGCAGCTCTGAAGCTTTCTTT. Its protein is CASSPLLTMGSSEAFF. Full variable domain (remainder filled in from reference TRBV18 and TRBJ1-1): NAGVMQNPRHLVRRRGQEARLRCSPMKGHSHVYWYRQLPEEGLKFMVYLQKENIIDESGMPKERFSAEFPKEGPSILRIQQVVRGDSAAYFCASSPLLTMGSSEAFFGQGTRLTVV.

The chain has TRBV15 and TRBJ2-7; a weak D match, TRBD2 (5 bases). Germline CDR1 is LNHNV and CDR2 is YYDKDF (reference sequence). The CDR3 is made up of 16 amino acids. V lost 0 bases to trimming and J lost 3 bases, with 15 bases between them. The CDR3 is CATSRDTGKAYYEQYF. The CDR3 nucleotides read TGTGCCACCAGCAGAGATACCGGGAAGGCCTACTACGAGCAGTACTTC.

The chain combines TRBV29-1 with TRBJ2-5; 7 nucleotides line up with TRBD2. Trimming removed 3 bases from V and 1 base from J; junction bases left unmatched: 5. This CDR3 contains 14 residues. The germline gives CDR1 SQVTM, CDR2 ANQGSEA. CDR3 amino acids: CSVEVSGGQETQYF. The CDR3 region has the DNA TGCAGCGTTGAGGTGTCGGGGGGCCAAGAGACCCAGTACTTC.

V and J are TRBV2 and TRBJ1-3; the D is unclear. Per germline, CDR1 SNHLY and CDR2 FYNNEI. Trimming removed 4 bases at V and 0 bases at J, with 4 bases between. The CDR3 length is 13 residues. This CDR3 is CASSAVSGNTIYF. The CDR3 DNA reads TGTGCCAGCAGTGCGGTCTCTGGAAACACCATATATTTT.

This chain links TRBV7-9 with TRBJ2-1; 12 nucleotides agree with TRBD2. CDR3 length: 18 residues. The germline CDR1 and CDR2 sequences are SEHNR and FQNEAQ (reference sequence). The ends lost 4 bases at V and 7 bases at J; junction bases unmatched: 14. The chain's CDR3 is CASSSSLRLAGEENEQFF. CDR3 in DNA: TGTGCCAGCAGCTCCAGCCTAAGACTAGCGGGAGAGGAAAATGAGCAGTTCTTC.

The chain links TRBV28 to TRBJ1-1; TRBD1 matches 8 bases. V shed 7 bases and J 4 bases; nucleotides not matched to a gene: 11. The CDR3 has 15 residues. Germline CDR1 is MDHEN and CDR2 is SYDVKM. CDR3 sequence: CASTTGRGRATEAFF. The DNA of the CDR3 is TGTGCCAGCACCACTGGCAGGGGGCGGGCCACTGAAGCTTTCTTT.

In its sample, this clone was seen once. The V and J genes are TRBV19 and TRBJ1-6, with D perhaps matching TRBD1 (5 bases). Germline assignment: CDR1 LNHDA and CDR2 SQIVND (reference sequence). The CDR3 runs to 13 residues. Between the trimmed V and J ends, which lost 4 bases and 7 bases, there was a span of 8 bases. The CDR3 DNA reads TGTGCCAGTAGTAATCCAGGGAATTCACCCCTCCACTTT. This encodes CASSNPGNSPLHF.

The J gene is TRBJ2-1, the V gene TRBV11-2, with 8 positions matching TRBD2. The CDR3 is 16 amino acids. Trimming cost V 1 base and J 9 bases; bases outside gene matches: 11. Germline-derived CDR1 and CDR2 are SGHAT and FQNNGV. CDR3 nucleotide sequence: TGTGCCAGCAGCTTAGGCCTGAGCGGGAGTGGGAGTGAGCAGTTCTTC. This sequence encodes CASSLGLSGSGSEQFF. Filled out from reference TRBV11-2 and TRBJ2-1, the complete variable domain reads EAGVAQSPRYKIIEKRQSVAFWCNPISGHATLYWYQQILGQGPKLLIQFQNNGVVDDSQLPKDRFSAERLKGVDSTLKIQPAKLEDSAVYLCASSLGLSGSGSEQFFGPGTRLTVL.

This clone was counted only a few times. The V and J genes are TRBV6-5 and TRBJ1-2, with D possibly being TRBD1 (6 bases). The V gene lost 6 bases and the J gene lost 8 bases, with 16 bases spanning the gap. The CDR3 is made up of 13 amino acids. Germline V CDR1 and CDR2: MNHEY, SVGAGI. In DNA form, the CDR3 reads TGTGCCAGCAGGCTCGGGACAAGTGGGGGCTACACCTTC. Amino acids: CASRLGTSGGYTF.

The chain recombines TRBV29-1 with TRBJ1-3, with D unclear. The germline V gene encodes CDR1 SQVTM and CDR2 ANQGSEA. This CDR3 contains 13 residues. This chain's CDR3 is CREVGSGGNTIYF. CDR3 DNA: TGCAGAGAGGTTGGGTCGGGGGGAAACACCATATATTTT.

The gene calls are TRBV30 and TRBJ1-2; D perhaps matches TRBD1 (5 bases). The CDR3 loop spans 13 amino acids. Germline lookup yields CDR1 GTSNPN and CDR2 SVGIG (reference sequence). Trimming took 7 bases from V and 7 from J, leaving 19 bases between them. The CDR3 DNA sequence: TGTGCCTTTGGCGGGGGGATCATCTCTGGCTACACCTTC. Its translation: CAFGGGIISGYTF.

V gene TRBV7-2 combines with J gene TRBJ1-4; no reliable D call. V lost 3 bases, J lost 0 bases, and 2 bases lay in between. Looked up from germline, CDR1 is SGHTA and CDR2 is FQGNSA. The CDR3 covers 13 residues. In DNA, the CDR3 is TGTGCCAGCAGCTTTACAACTAATGAAAAACTGTTTTTT. It is translated as CASSFTTNEKLFF.

This chain joins TRBV18 and TRBJ1-3; no firm D call. Germline V gene lookup returns CDR1 KGHSH and CDR2 LQKENI. The V end lost 1 base, the J end lost 0 bases, and 13 bases lay between the germline ends. This CDR3 has 17 residues. CDR3: CASSPLVETRSGNTIYF. The CDR3 DNA sequence: TGTGCCAGCTCACCACTTGTAGAGACACGCTCTGGAAACACCATATATTTT.

This rearrangement joins TRBV19 to TRBJ1-1, with 9 bases matching TRBD1. The V gene's germline CDR1 is LNHDA and CDR2 SQIVND (reference sequence). The CDR3 contains 13 residues. J gave up 4 bases and V 6 bases, and 3 bases lay outside the gene matches. This CDR3 reads CASRDRGSTEAFF. The CDR3 DNA is TGTGCCAGTAGGGACAGGGGAAGCACTGAAGCTTTCTTT.

The J gene is TRBJ1-5, the V gene TRBV4-1; 8 positions match TRBD1. The ends lost 5 bases at V and 3 bases at J; junction bases unmatched: 6. This CDR3 is built from 15 residues. CDR1 and CDR2 (germline): MGHRA, YSYEKL. The CDR3 bases are TGCGCCAGCAGCGGGCGACAGGGGTTCAATCAGCCCCAGCATTTT. This translates into CASSGRQGFNQPQHF.

This sequence joins TRBV5-4 and TRBJ2-7; TRBD1 matches 9 bases. The germline CDR1 and CDR2 sequences are SGHNT and YYREEE (reference sequence). V shed 0 bases, J shed 1 base, and the junction held 2 bases outside the gene matches. The CDR3 extends over 15 amino acids. CDR3: CASSLGTGVSYEQYF. DNA for the CDR3: TGTGCCAGCAGCTTGGGGACAGGGGTATCCTACGAGCAGTACTTC.

The rearrangement uses TRBV7-9 and TRBJ2-5; TRBD1 might be the D (6 bases). Germline CDR1 reads SEHNR; CDR2 reads FQNEAQ (reference sequence). V was cut by 4 bases and J by 5 bases, with 11 bases left in between. The CDR3 length is 13 residues. The CDR3 DNA reads as TGTGCCAGCAGCTCTGACAGGTTCGAGACCCAGTACTTC. Translation: CASSSDRFETQYF.

This chain links TRBV18 with TRBJ1-1; 9 positions agree with TRBD1. Germline trimming cut 5 bases from V and 5 bases from J; bases unmatched to any gene: 6. Per germline, CDR1 KGHSH and CDR2 LQKENI. The CDR3 spans 14 residues. Here the CDR3 reads CASSSDRGRTEAFF. CDR3 sequence (DNA): TGTGCCAGCTCATCGGACAGGGGAAGGACTGAAGCTTTCTTT.

V is TRBV27 and J is TRBJ1-1, with TRBD1 matching 8 bases. The CDR3 is 13 amino acids. The germline V gene has CDR1 MNHEY and CDR2 SMNVEV (reference sequence). Trimming removed 5 bases from V and 4 bases from J; junction bases left unmatched: 3. The CDR3 here is CASSPQGGTEAFF. The CDR3 nucleotides read TGTGCCAGCAGTCCACAGGGGGGCACTGAAGCTTTCTTT.

The chain uses TRBV6-2 or TRBV6-3 and TRBJ2-1; D may be TRBD2 (6 bases). V was clipped by 3 bases and J by 10 bases, with 13 bases between them. Germline CDR1 MNHEY, CDR2 SVGEGT. The CDR3 spans 13 residues. CDR3 amino acids: CASSYSGLGEQFF. Here the CDR3 DNA reads TGTGCCAGCAGTTATAGCGGTCTCGGCGAGCAGTTCTTC.

The chain carries TRBV6-1 and TRBJ2-7; TRBD2 might be the D (6 bases). Between the trimmed V and J ends, which lost 2 bases and 4 bases, there was a span of 15 bases. The CDR3 extends over 15 amino acids. Germline values: CDR1 MNHNS, CDR2 SASEGT. The CDR3 is CASSEFRAGWYEQYF. The CDR3 nucleotides read TGTGCCAGCAGTGAATTTCGAGCGGGTTGGTACGAGCAGTACTTC.